A single sample gave rise to the 9 T cell receptor beta chains below, sequenced in a study of T-cell reconstitution after alpha-beta-depleted transplantation in children. Unique molecular identifiers were incorporated into the prepared TCRbeta library. TCRdb re-analysed the PCR reads in MiXCR, keeping a single row per CDR3 protein. The sample carries about 830,000 distinct CDR3 sequences, approximately 15% recorded once. The sample was PBMCs, mostly from graft donor cells, taken 360 days after TCRalphabeta/CD19-depleted stem cell transplant. The receptors were sampled from a male patient between 5 and 17 years old who had a stem cell transplant for acute lymphoblastic leukemia, so the T cells may come from the graft donor.

This clonotype was seen many times. Its ends do not fully match the called genes, so a read error is possible. V and J are TRBV5-1 and TRBJ2-5; D is possibly TRBD2 (6 bases). Germline values: CDR1 SGHRS, CDR2 YFSETQ. The CDR3 totals 13 residues. The DNA of the CDR3 is TGTGCCAGCAGTTTAGGAGGAGGGGAGACCCAGTACTTC. Protein: CASSLGGGETQYF. Variable domain in full (rest from reference TRBV5-1 and TRBJ2-5): KAGVTQTPRYLIKTRGQQVTLSCSPISGHRSVSWYQQTPGQGLQFLFEYFSETQRNKGNFPGRFSGRQFSNSRSEMNVSTLELGDSALYLCASSLGGGETQYFGPGTRLLVL.

The chain has TRBV5-1 and TRBJ2-2; TRBD2 matches 7 bases. The CDR3 loop spans 14 amino acids. Germline V gene lookup returns CDR1 SGHRS and CDR2 YFSETQ. V dropped 4 bases and J dropped 4; count of bases not matched to a gene: 4. The CDR3 sequence is CASSGTILTGELFF. In DNA form, the CDR3 reads TGCGCCAGCAGCGGGACTATACTCACCGGGGAGCTGTTTTTT.

This clonotype was picked up many times. The V gene is TRBV11-1, the J gene TRBJ1-4; 7 bases match TRBD1. The germline V gene encodes CDR1 SGHAT and CDR2 FQDESV (reference sequence). Germline trimming cut 0 bases from V and 8 bases from J; bases unmatched to any gene: 6. CDR3 length equals 15 residues. CDR3 protein: CASSLALDRAEKLFF. The CDR3 DNA reads TGTGCCAGCAGCTTAGCCCTCGACAGGGCCGAAAAACTGTTTTTT.

The sample holds many counts of this clonotype. The chain is built from TRBV12-3 or TRBV12-4 and TRBJ1-1; D not certain. The V end was cut by 5 bases, the J end by 1 base, with 14 bases between. The CDR3 contains 15 residues. The CDR3 protein is CASSLSAHRNTEAFF. The CDR3 nucleotides read TGTGCCAGCAGTCTAAGTGCTCACAGGAACACTGAAGCTTTCTTT.

The V and J genes are TRBV9 and TRBJ1-5, with 7 bases lining up with TRBD1. The CDR3 is made up of 15 amino acids. V trimming: 3 bases; J trimming: 6 bases; junction bases outside the gene matches: 9. Germline values: CDR1 SGDLS, CDR2 YYNGEE. This CDR3 reads CASSASEGAGQPQHF. DNA of the CDR3: TGTGCCAGCAGCGCCTCGGAGGGGGCCGGTCAGCCCCAGCATTTT.

The chain has TRBV5-1 and TRBJ2-5; unclear D gene. With 0 bases removed from V and 1 base from J, the gap between germline ends came to 10 bases. The CDR3 spans 15 residues. Germline V CDR1 and CDR2: SGHRS, YFSETQ. CDR3 in DNA: TGCGCCAGCAGCTTGGGACTCCCTCTCCAAGAGACCCAGTACTTC. This encodes CASSLGLPLQETQYF.

This clonotype was seen repeatedly, ten times or more. The chain employs TRBV5-5 and TRBJ2-1; D is perhaps TRBD2 (6 bases). Trimming took off 0 bases at V and 7 bases at J, with 20 bases between the two ends. The CDR3 consists of 17 residues. The germline V gene encodes CDR1 SGHKS and CDR2 YYEKEE (reference sequence). CDR3 residues: CASSLAPTSSTRNEQFF. The CDR3 DNA follows: TGTGCCAGCAGCTTGGCTCCTACTAGCTCTACACGGAATGAGCAGTTCTTC.

The sample holds a few counts of this clonotype. This sequence joins TRBV5-1 and TRBJ1-1; D might be TRBD1 (6 bases). The CDR3 contains 14 residues. Trimming removed 2 bases at V and 5 bases at J, with 13 bases between. Germline V gene lookup returns CDR1 SGHRS and CDR2 YFSETQ. The CDR3 sequence is CASSLGGARTEAFF. The CDR3 region has the DNA TGCGCCAGCAGCTTAGGGGGGGCAAGGACTGAAGCTTTCTTT.

The chain carries TRBV10-3 and TRBJ2-7; D possibly corresponds to TRBD1 (5 bases). The germline gives CDR1 ENHRY, CDR2 SYGVKD. The ends were cut back, 6 bases at V and 0 bases at J, with 12 bases in the middle. CDR3 length: 14 amino acids. This CDR3 is CAISQGTLSYEQYF. The CDR3 region has the DNA TGTGCCATCAGCCAGGGAACTCTCTCCTACGAGCAGTACTTC.